These T cell receptor beta chains were read from a single sample in a study of blood T cell repertoires in COVID-19. Generated by immunoSEQ multiplex PCR, the TCRdb table keeps only in-frame clones and is missing some. This sample has 160,000 or so clones, with approximately 93% found just once. The source material was peripheral blood. These receptors all come from a woman aged 55 to 70 with COVID-19, enrolled during active disease. The CDR3 runs from the conserved cysteine through the conserved F or W. A D gene is named only where the DNA matches it firmly. Clone size is shown for a subset of rows, as once, few, many or a class of expanded clone.

NA	TRBV19	TRBJ1-6	NA	CASTGYNSPLHF	TGTGCCAGTACAGGTTATAATTCACCCCTCCACTTT
NA	TRBV27	TRBJ2-5	few	CASSLKLPETQYF	TGTGCCAGCAGTCTCAAGCTGCCAGAGACCCAGTACTTC
TRBD2	TRBV18	TRBJ2-7	NA	CASSLGTSGYEQYF	TGTGCCAGCTCGCTCGGGACTAGCGGTTACGAGCAGTACTTC
TRBD1	TRBV4-2	TRBJ2-5	NA	CASSQDRQGRETQYF	TGTGCCAGCAGCCAGGATAGACAGGGTCGAGAGACCCAGTACTTC
TRBD1	TRBV7-2	TRBJ2-7	few	CASSLGGQGYEQYF	TGTGCCAGCAGCCTAGGGGGACAGGGGTACGAGCAGTACTTC
TRBD2	TRBV7-2	TRBJ2-3	NA	CASSLRRGGYSSTDTQYF	TGTGCCAGCAGCTTAAGGCGGGGGGGCTACAGTAGCACAGATACGCAGTATTTT
NA	TRBV3-1/TRBV3-2	TRBJ1-3	NA	CASSQLGSGNTIYF	TGTGCCAGCAGCCAATTAGGGAGCGGAAACACCATATATTTT
TRBD2	TRBV5-1	TRBJ2-5	NA	CASSLSGGVVETQYF	TGCGCCAGCAGCTTAAGCGGGGGGGTCGTAGAGACCCAGTACTTC
NA	TRBV6-1	TRBJ1-2	NA	CASSEGAGYGYTF	TGTGCCAGCAGTGAAGGGGCAGGGTATGGCTACACCTTC
NA	TRBV5-1	TRBJ1-4	NA	CASSLGSGANEKLFF	TGCGCCAGCAGCTTGGGGTCAGGGGCTAATGAAAAACTGTTTTTT
NA	TRBV12-3/TRBV12-4	TRBJ2-1	NA	CASSLHGQEQFF	TGTGCCAGCAGTTTACATGGACAGGAGCAGTTCTTC
TRBD2	TRBV19	TRBJ2-7	NA	CASSTKQVGGGYEQYF	TGTGCCAGTAGTACGAAACAGGTGGGGGGGGGCTACGAGCAGTACTTC
NA	TRBV21-1	TRBJ1-2	NA	CASSALQGNYGYTF	TGTGCCAGCAGCGCACTACAGGGGAATTATGGCTACACCTTC
NA	TRBV11-2	TRBJ1-2	NA	CASSLGTASYGYTF	TGTGCCAGCAGCTTAGGTACAGCTTCCTATGGCTACACCTTC
NA	TRBV11-3	TRBJ2-7	NA	CASSLGQSYEQYF	TGTGCCAGCAGCTTAGGACAAAGCTACGAGCAGTACTTC
NA	TRBV4-1	TRBJ2-7	few	CASSQDLPSVPYEQYF	TGCGCCAGCAGCCAAGATCTCCCTTCGGTTCCCTACGAGCAGTACTTC
NA	TRBV18	TRBJ1-2	NA	CASSPREGANYGYTF	TGTGCCAGCTCACCTCGGGAGGGGGCTAACTATGGCTACACCTTC
NA	TRBV15	TRBJ1-3	NA	CATSPRQASGNTIYF	TGTGCCACCAGCCCTCGTCAAGCCTCTGGAAACACCATATATTTT
TRBD1	TRBV6-5	TRBJ1-1	NA	CASRRGQLNTEAFF	TGTGCCAGCAGGAGGGGACAGCTGAACACTGAAGCTTTCTTT
NA	TRBV20-1	TRBJ1-2	NA	CSAIGPPFTF	TGCAGTGCTATTGGGCCGCCCTTCACCTTC
NA	TRBV7-9	TRBJ1-2	NA	CASSLARAYGYTF	TGTGCCAGCAGCTTAGCCAGGGCCTATGGCTACACCTTC
NA	TRBV7-9	TRBJ1-1	NA	CASGQMNTEAFF	TGTGCCAGTGGACAGATGAACACTGAAGCTTTCTTT
NA	TRBV6-5	TRBJ2-1	NA	CATTQGWHEQFF	TGTGCCACCACGCAGGGGTGGCATGAGCAGTTCTTC
TRBD1	TRBV14	TRBJ1-1	NA	CASSPRQGRTEAFF	TGTGCCAGCAGCCCAAGACAGGGTAGGACTGAAGCTTTCTTT
TRBD1	TRBV5-1	TRBJ1-2	NA	CASSLEGTGLPGYTF	TGCGCCAGCAGCTTGGAGGGGACAGGCCTACCCGGCTACACCTTC
NA	TRBV21-1	TRBJ2-1	NA	CASRLSGGVFNEQFF	TGTGCCAGCAGGCTTAGCGGGGGGGTTTTCAATGAGCAGTTCTTC
TRBD1	TRBV5-6	TRBJ2-1	many	CASSLAGQQIYNEQFF	TGTGCCAGCAGCTTGGCGGGACAGCAAATCTACAATGAGCAGTTCTTC
TRBD1	TRBV19	TRBJ2-7	NA	CASSGRGTGDIYEQYF	TGTGCCAGTAGTGGACGTGGGACAGGGGACATCTACGAGCAGTACTTC
TRBD2	TRBV7-2	TRBJ2-6	NA	CASSLVSGGAGANVLTF	TGTGCCAGCAGCTTAGTTAGCGGGGGGGCTGGGGCCAACGTCCTGACTTTC
NA	TRBV6-2/TRBV6-3	TRBJ1-3	NA	CASSYGSGVSGNTIYF	TGTGCCAGCAGTTACGGATCCGGGGTCTCTGGAAACACCATATATTTT
TRBD1	TRBV29-1	TRBJ2-3	NA	CSGGQGSDTQYF	TGCAGCGGGGGACAGGGATCAGATACGCAGTATTTT
NA	TRBV30	TRBJ1-6	NA	CAWSGGNSPLHF	TGTGCCTGGAGCGGGGGTAATTCACCCCTCCACTTT
NA	TRBV9	TRBJ1-5	NA	CASSQSGNQPQHF	TGTGCCAGCAGCCAGTCAGGGAACCAGCCCCAGCATTTT
NA	TRBV7-9	TRBJ1-2	NA	CASALGGLDGYTF	TGTGCCAGCGCTTTGGGGGGGCTGGATGGCTACACCTTC
NA	TRBV12-3/TRBV12-4	TRBJ2-7	NA	CASSFWQAYEQYF	TGTGCCAGCAGTTTTTGGCAGGCCTACGAGCAGTACTTC
NA	TRBV28	TRBJ1-5	NA	CASSVGGGFQAQHF	TGTGCCAGCAGTGTTGGCGGGGGGTTTCAGGCCCAGCATTTT
NA	TRBV5-1	TRBJ1-3	NA	CASSLASSSGNTIYF	TGCGCCAGCAGCTTGGCTAGCAGCTCTGGAAACACCATATATTTT
TRBD1	TRBV19	TRBJ2-7	NA	CASSQGQGYEQYF	TGTGCCAGTAGCCAAGGACAGGGCTACGAGCAGTACTTC
NA	TRBV7-2	TRBJ1-1	NA	CASSPRRGRVNTEAFF	TGTGCCAGCAGCCCCCGGCGAGGGAGGGTGAACACTGAAGCTTTCTTT
TRBD1	TRBV7-2	TRBJ1-3	NA	CASSLEQGAGGNTIYF	TGTGCCAGCAGCTTAGAGCAGGGGGCTGGTGGAAACACCATATATTTT
TRBD1	TRBV29-1	TRBJ2-7	NA	CSVEEDRAPFGYEQYF	TGCAGCGTTGAAGAGGACAGGGCCCCCTTTGGCTACGAGCAGTACTTC
NA	TRBV6-2/TRBV6-3	TRBJ1-5	NA	CASSLNRRNQPQHF	TGTGCCAGCAGTCTAAACAGGCGAAATCAGCCCCAGCATTTT
TRBD1	TRBV10-3	TRBJ1-3	once	CAISAGTGDGNTIYF	TGTGCCATCAGCGCCGGGACAGGGGATGGAAACACCATATATTTT
NA	TRBV7-2	TRBJ1-3	NA	CASSLDAGFQGAGNTIYF	TGTGCCAGCAGCTTAGACGCAGGGTTTCAAGGGGCTGGAAACACCATATATTTT
NA	TRBV15	TRBJ2-4	NA	CATSRDQGRNIQYF	TGTGCCACCAGCAGAGATCAGGGTCGGAACATTCAGTACTTC
TRBD1	TRBV5-5	TRBJ1-5	NA	CASSLASGTGRNQPQHF	TGTGCCAGCAGCTTGGCCTCGGGGACAGGGCGGAATCAGCCCCAGCATTTT
NA	TRBV18	TRBJ1-1	NA	CASSPSRTDPEAFF	TGTGCCAGCTCACCATCCCGGACAGATCCTGAAGCTTTCTTT
NA	TRBV4-3	TRBJ1-2	NA	CASSQVMSQDSYTF	TGCGCCAGCAGCCAAGTTATGTCGCAGGACAGCTACACCTTC
NA	TRBV19	TRBJ1-1	NA	CASTSEAFF	TGTGCCAGTACTTCTGAAGCTTTCTTT